Below are 19 T cell receptor beta chains sequenced from a single sample in a study of blood T cells in healthy people across ages (dated by TCRdb to between 2015 and 2017). Libraries came from 5' RACE. For sequencing, an Illumina HiSeq 2500 was employed. The second PCR ran for roughly 7 to 12 cycles and used a J-beta primer mix along with a sample-barcoded 5' primer. TCRdb redid the processing of the public reads, applying fastp at Q25 and MiXCR, and retained in-frame beta chains. Every CDR3 protein is listed once, alongside the most common genes and DNA of its rows. Here the sample has around 1.5 million distinct CDR3 sequences; about 31% occur a single time. Around 11% of the sample comes from the top ten. Sequencing used blood. The receptors here all came from a woman in her twenties or thirties in good health.

V is TRBV29-1 and J is TRBJ2-2; either TRBD1 or TRBD2 may supply D (5 bases each). In germline, CDR1 is SQVTM, CDR2 ANQGSEA. The CDR3 is 14 residues long. V dropped 4 bases and J dropped 1 base, with 10 bases sitting between them. The CDR3 spells CSVGGTRNTGELFF. The CDR3 nucleotides read TGCAGCGTTGGAGGGACGAGGAACACCGGGGAGCTGTTTTTT.

This clonotype was seen a few times. CDR3 DNA: TGCAGTGCGGGGGACGTGAGCAATCAGCCCCAGCATTTT. Translated: CSAGDVSNQPQHF. V usage is TRBV20-1 and J usage is TRBJ1-5, with D perhaps TRBD1 (5 bases). Between the trimmed V and J ends, which lost 6 bases and 1 base, there was a span of 10 bases. The CDR3 loop spans 13 amino acids. Germline CDR1 and CDR2: DFQATT and SNEGSKA (reference sequence).

The CDR3 loop reads CASSVSPSGVQETQYF. The CDR3 region has the DNA TGTGCCAGCAGCGTATCCCCCAGCGGGGTACAAGAGACCCAGTACTTC. V usage is TRBV9 and J usage is TRBJ2-5, with 7 bases fitting TRBD2. V shed 1 base, J shed 2 bases, and the junction held 8 bases outside the gene matches. The CDR3 is made up of 16 amino acids. Germline V gene sequence: CDR1 SGDLS, CDR2 YYNGEE.

This clonotype was observed a handful of times. V is TRBV20-1 and J is TRBJ1-6, with TRBD1 identical over 7 bases. V lost 6 bases, J lost 11 bases, and 10 bases stayed unmatched. Germline V gene sequence: CDR1 DFQATT, CDR2 SNEGSKA (reference sequence). This CDR3 spans 13 amino acids. CDR3 nucleotides: TGCAGTGCCGTAGGACTACAGGGGCCACCCCTCCACTTT. Protein product: CSAVGLQGPPLHF.

J is TRBJ1-1 and V is TRBV7-9, with D perhaps TRBD1 (6 bases). In germline, CDR1 is SEHNR, CDR2 FQNEAQ (reference sequence). The CDR3 has 15 residues. Trimming left V 5 bases short and J 7 bases short, with 20 bases between. The DNA for the CDR3 is TGTGCCAGCAGCACTGGACAGACGGGTTGGGGTGAAGCTTTCTTT. This sequence encodes CASSTGQTGWGEAFF.

This clonotype was recorded a few times. The chain recombines TRBV5-4 with TRBJ2-5, with 8 bases lining up with TRBD2. V dropped 1 base and J dropped 4; count of bases not matched to a gene: 9. Germline CDR1 is SGHNT and CDR2 is YYREEE (reference sequence). The CDR3 contains 16 residues. CDR3 protein: CASSLRRGAGGETQYF. CDR3 in DNA: TGTGCCAGCAGCTTGCGGCGGGGGGCTGGGGGAGAGACCCAGTACTTC.

This clonotype was counted only a few times. A read error may produce the germline difference seen at one junction end. The CDR3 coding sequence is TGCAGTGCTAGAGATTATGGCAGGAGCTCCTATAATTCGCCCCTCCACTTT. This codes for CSARDYGRSSYNSPLHF. The V gene is TRBV20-1, the J gene TRBJ1-6; D remains ambiguous. Per germline, CDR1 DFQATT and CDR2 SNEGSKA (reference sequence). CDR3 size: 17 residues.

In its sample, this clonotype was seen once. The chain combines TRBV11-2 with TRBJ2-3, with 9 bases aligning to TRBD2. V shed 2 bases, J shed 1 base, and the junction held 22 bases outside the gene matches. The V gene's germline CDR1 is SGHAT and CDR2 FQNNGV. The CDR3 covers 22 residues. In DNA, the CDR3 is TGTGCCAGCAGCTTATTCCCCCGGGTGAATGTAGCGGGGGCCCCGGGCACAGATACGCAGTATTTT. This encodes CASSLFPRVNVAGAPGTDTQYF.

The rearrangement uses TRBV7-8 and TRBJ1-2; the D gene is possibly TRBD1 (5 bases). The CDR3 spans 17 residues. The ends were cut back, 5 bases at V and 2 bases at J, with 21 bases in the middle. Germline CDR1 is SGHVS and CDR2 is FQNEAQ. CDR3 sequence (DNA): TGTGCCAGCAGCCCCCGCTCGGGCTCGGCAGGGAACTATGGCTACACCTTC. The encoded protein is CASSPRSGSAGNYGYTF.

The table lists this clonotype with a few counts. The V gene is TRBV24-1, the J gene TRBJ2-1; D is uncertain. Germline loops: CDR1 KGHDR, CDR2 SFDVKD. The CDR3 totals 12 residues. V was trimmed by 3 bases and J by 7 bases, leaving 6 bases between them. The CDR3 DNA sequence: TGTGCCACCAGTGATATAGGGAATGAGCAGTTCTTC. Protein product: CATSDIGNEQFF.

This clonotype came up a few times. This chain uses TRBV11-2 with TRBJ1-1; D is perhaps TRBD1 (6 bases). Trimming removed 1 base from V and 7 bases from J, with 13 bases in between. The CDR3 length is 14 residues. Germline V CDR1 and CDR2: SGHAT, FQNNGV. This chain's CDR3 is CASSLAPGVVEAFF. CDR3 DNA: TGTGCCAGCAGCTTAGCCCCAGGGGTTGTTGAAGCTTTCTTT.

The V call is TRBV27, the J call TRBJ2-5; 9 nucleotides agree with TRBD1. Germline loops: CDR1 MNHEY, CDR2 SMNVEV (reference sequence). V was clipped by 6 bases and J by 11 bases; unmatched bases: 19. This CDR3 comprises 16 residues. CDR3 residues: CASSPRQGVHAYGQYF. DNA of the CDR3: TGTGCCAGCAGCCCCCGACAGGGGGTCCACGCCTACGGGCAGTACTTC.

This chain uses TRBV9 with TRBJ2-1, with 8 positions matching TRBD1. This CDR3 contains 16 residues. V was clipped by 3 bases and J by 3 bases; unmatched bases: 8. CDR1 SGDLS and CDR2 YYNGEE come from the germline V gene. The CDR3 DNA is TGTGCCAGCAGCGCTACGGGGACAGGTAACTACAATGAGCAGTTCTTC. Translated, it gives CASSATGTGNYNEQFF. Looking up the rest from reference TRBV9 and TRBJ2-1 gives the full variable domain: DSGVTQTPKHLITATGQRVTLRCSPRSGDLSVYWYQQSLDQGLQFLIQYYNGEERAKGNILERFSAQQFPDLHSELNLSSLELGDSALYFCASSATGTGNYNEQFFGPGTRLTVL.

This chain uses TRBV25-1 with TRBJ1-2, with 9 bases fitting TRBD1. The V gene end was trimmed by 9 bases and the J gene end by 6 bases; junction bases not matched to a gene: 2. Germline CDR1 reads MGHDK; CDR2 reads SYGVNS. The CDR3 totals 11 residues. DNA of the CDR3: TGTGCCAGTCGACAGGGGGATGGCTACACCTTC. Translating gives CASRQGDGYTF.

This clonotype was recorded many times. The chain links TRBV2 to TRBJ2-1, with D possibly being TRBD2 (5 bases). Trimming shortened V by 8 bases and J by 3 bases, and 14 bases separated the two germline ends. Germline CDR1 and CDR2: SNHLY and FYNNEI. The CDR3 runs to 14 residues. The CDR3 reads CASVGLAVYNEQFF. Here the CDR3 DNA reads TGTGCCAGCGTGGGCCTAGCAGTCTACAATGAGCAGTTCTTC.

This clonotype was counted between two and nine times. The chain employs TRBV20-1 and TRBJ2-1, with 8 bases identical to TRBD2. CDR1 DFQATT and CDR2 SNEGSKA come from the germline V gene (reference sequence). Unmatched junction bases numbered 13, after V lost 5 bases and J lost 4 bases. The CDR3 totals 16 residues. CDR3 in amino acids: CSADYRTGGPYNEQFF. In nucleotides, the CDR3 is TGCAGTGCTGATTACCGGACGGGGGGGCCGTACAATGAGCAGTTCTTC.

This clonotype was counted many times. The V gene is TRBV28, the J gene TRBJ2-5; 10 bases line up with TRBD2. Looked up from germline, CDR1 is MDHEN and CDR2 is SYDVKM. There are 15 residues in the CDR3. With V trimmed by 5 bases and J by 0 bases, 3 bases remained unmatched. CDR3 nucleotides: TGTGCCAGCAGTCGACTAGCGGGCCACCAAGAGACCCAGTACTTC. Its translation is CASSRLAGHQETQYF.

This chain connects TRBV7-2 to TRBJ1-2; D gene ambiguous. Germline CDR1 and CDR2: SGHTA and FQGNSA. This CDR3 has 11 residues. Trimming pared 5 bases from V and 8 bases from J, leaving 9 bases between. The CDR3 loop is CASSAGEGYTF. As DNA, the CDR3 is TGTGCCAGCAGCGCCGGGGAGGGCTACACCTTC.

This clonotype appeared a few times. The chain joins TRBV5-1 to TRBJ2-7; TRBD1 aligns across 12 bases. Germline V gene data show CDR1 as SGHRS and CDR2 as YFSETQ. The CDR3 sequence is 15 residues long. The ends lost 4 bases at V and 6 bases at J; junction bases unmatched: 8. CDR3 in amino acids: CASSQTGTGGSEQYF. CDR3 in DNA: TGCGCCAGCAGCCAGACCGGGACAGGGGGCTCCGAGCAGTACTTC.